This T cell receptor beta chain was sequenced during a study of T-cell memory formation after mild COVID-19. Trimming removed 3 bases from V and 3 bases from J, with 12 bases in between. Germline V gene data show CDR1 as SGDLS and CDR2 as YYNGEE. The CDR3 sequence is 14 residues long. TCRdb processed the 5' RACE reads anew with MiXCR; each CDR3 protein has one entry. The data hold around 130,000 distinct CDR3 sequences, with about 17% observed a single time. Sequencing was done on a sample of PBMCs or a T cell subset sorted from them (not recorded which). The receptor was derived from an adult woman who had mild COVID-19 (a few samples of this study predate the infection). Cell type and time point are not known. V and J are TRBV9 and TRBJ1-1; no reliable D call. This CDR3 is CASSGTGWDTEAFF. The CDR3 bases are TGTGCCAGCAGCGGGACGGGATGGGACACTGAAGCTTTCTTT.